Presented here are 6 T cell receptor beta chains from one specimen sequenced in a study of CD8 T cells in ankylosing spondylitis. Their target antigens are unknown. Whole-study findings and limits: Seemingly distinctive of ankylosing spondylitis blood was a TCR beta motif formed by eight highly homologous variants.

TCRdb redid the calling of the 5' RACE reads with MiXCR, one entry per CDR3 protein. The sample lists about 800,000 distinct CDR3 sequences; roughly 12% were seen once. The source material was blood, either unsorted or a sorted T cell fraction (not recorded which). These receptors originate from a male donor with ankylosing spondylitis.

Only a few counts were recorded for this clonotype. The chain joins TRBV4-1 to TRBJ2-3; D unresolved. V shed 0 bases and J shed 8 bases, with 6 bases lying between them. This CDR3 is 12 amino acids long. Germline CDR1 reads MGHRA; CDR2 reads YSYEKL. The CDR3 here is CASSQDLRTQYF. The CDR3 coding sequence is TGCGCCAGCAGCCAAGACCTTCGTACGCAGTATTTT.

This clonotype was seen a handful of times. The CDR3 region is CSAKWRNTEAFF. The CDR3 DNA is TGCAGTGCTAAATGGCGGAACACTGAAGCTTTCTTT. V usage is TRBV20-1 and J usage is TRBJ1-1; D gene ambiguous. CDR1 DFQATT and CDR2 SNEGSKA come from the germline V gene (reference sequence). This CDR3 comprises 12 residues. Trimming removed 4 bases at V and 1 base at J, with 7 bases between.

A few counts support this clonotype. This rearrangement joins TRBV12-3 or TRBV12-4 to TRBJ2-4; D gene ambiguous. The CDR3 has 14 residues. The V gene lost 2 bases and the J gene lost 6 bases, with 11 bases spanning the gap. As DNA, the CDR3 is TGTGCCAGCAGTTTACTCTCGGTCCCAAACATTCAGTACTTC. Its translation is CASSLLSVPNIQYF.

The chain links TRBV2 to TRBJ2-7, with TRBD2 matching over 8 bases. CDR3 size: 15 residues. The germline V gene has CDR1 SNHLY and CDR2 FYNNEI. V was pared by 3 bases and J by 0 bases, with 4 bases of the junction left unmatched. CDR3 nucleotide sequence: TGTGCCAGCAGTGAGAAGCGGGGGCTCTCCTACGAGCAGTACTTC. Translating gives CASSEKRGLSYEQYF.

The table lists this clonotype with a few counts. V is TRBV7-3 and J is TRBJ2-3; a possible D gene is TRBD2 (6 bases). V was cut by 6 bases and J by 2 bases, with 15 bases left in between. From germline, CDR1 is SGHTA and CDR2 FQGTGA. The CDR3 spans 15 residues. The CDR3 region is CASRPTGTLTDTQYF. The CDR3 DNA follows: TGTGCCAGCAGACCGACCGGGACTCTCACAGATACGCAGTATTTT.

The genes are TRBV4-1 and TRBJ2-1; 7 bases match TRBD1. Trimming removed 1 base from V and 8 bases from J; junction bases left unmatched: 8. The CDR3 consists of 15 residues. CDR1 and CDR2 from the germline V gene are MGHRA and YSYEKL. This CDR3 is CASSQVRTGQDEQFF. The CDR3 nucleotides are TGCGCCAGCAGCCAAGTTAGGACAGGTCAAGATGAGCAGTTCTTC.